This is a list of T cell receptor beta chains from one sample in a study of Ad26.COV2.S vaccination and SARS-CoV-2 variants. Method: immunoSEQ multiplex PCR; TCRdb's copy keeps in-frame clones and lacks some. The sample has about 400,000 clones; roughly 90% are singletons. The sequencing here drew on peripheral blood, taken in a trial of Ad26.COV2.S vaccine versus placebo. Receptors originate from a person aged 18-60 years who received the Ad26.COV2.S COVID-19 vaccine or a placebo. The CDR3 runs from the conserved cysteine through the conserved F or W. D genes are given only for firm matches. Size tells how often a clone was seen (once, few, many) or the class of an expanded clone, and some rows leave it out.

j_call: TRBJ1-5; v_call: TRBV2; clone_size: once; d_call: .; cdr3_nt: TGTGCCAGCAGTGAAAGCCAGCTCAATCAGCCCCAGCATTTT; cdr3_aa: CASSESQLNQPQHF
j_call: TRBJ2-6; v_call: TRBV5-5; clone_size: .; d_call: .; cdr3_nt: TGTGCCAGCAGCCGGGCCCTGGGAAGTTTCTCTGGGGCCAACGTCCTGACTTTC; cdr3_aa: CASSRALGSFSGANVLTF
j_call: TRBJ2-3; v_call: TRBV5-1; clone_size: .; d_call: TRBD2; cdr3_nt: TGCGCCAGCAGCCTACCGGGACTAGCCCATCTTAATACGCAGTATTTT; cdr3_aa: CASSLPGLAHLNTQYF
j_call: TRBJ2-1; v_call: TRBV27; clone_size: once; d_call: .; cdr3_nt: TGTGCCAGCAGTTTCAATCCAAACCTCATGAATGAGCAGTTCTTC; cdr3_aa: CASSFNPNLMNEQFF
j_call: TRBJ2-1; v_call: TRBV6-5; clone_size: .; d_call: TRBD2; cdr3_nt: TGTGCCAGCAGACCCGGGACTAGCAAAAATGAGCAGTTCTTC; cdr3_aa: CASRPGTSKNEQFF
j_call: TRBJ2-7; v_call: TRBV12-3/TRBV12-4; clone_size: .; d_call: TRBD2; cdr3_nt: TGTGCCAGCAGCCCTAGCGGGCCGGGGGAGCAGTACTTC; cdr3_aa: CASSPSGPGEQYF
j_call: TRBJ2-7; v_call: TRBV7-9; clone_size: .; d_call: .; cdr3_nt: TGTGCCAGCAGCTTCATTAGTTTGAGGGGATACTACGAGCAGTACTTC; cdr3_aa: CASSFISLRGYYEQYF
j_call: TRBJ2-1; v_call: TRBV5-1; clone_size: .; d_call: .; cdr3_nt: TGCGCCAGCAGCTTGGGAAGGGGGAGGGATGAGCAGTTCTTC; cdr3_aa: CASSLGRGRDEQFF
j_call: TRBJ2-3; v_call: TRBV18; clone_size: once; d_call: .; cdr3_nt: TGTGCCAGCTCACGCGACGGAACTAGCACAGATACGCAGTATTTT; cdr3_aa: CASSRDGTSTDTQYF
j_call: TRBJ1-4; v_call: TRBV6-2/TRBV6-3; clone_size: .; d_call: .; cdr3_nt: TGTGCCAGCAGTTTTCCCAGGGGCGGAACTAATGAAAAACTGTTTTTT; cdr3_aa: CASSFPRGGTNEKLFF
j_call: TRBJ1-6; v_call: TRBV3-1/TRBV3-2; clone_size: .; d_call: .; cdr3_nt: TGTGCCAGCAGCCAAGATATAGGGGACTCCTATAATTCACCCCTCCACTTT; cdr3_aa: CASSQDIGDSYNSPLHF
j_call: TRBJ2-7; v_call: TRBV12-3/TRBV12-4; clone_size: .; d_call: .; cdr3_nt: TGTGCCAGCAGTTTAATGGGGTTATACGAGCAGTACTTC; cdr3_aa: CASSLMGLYEQYF
j_call: TRBJ2-3; v_call: TRBV28; clone_size: .; d_call: TRBD1; cdr3_nt: TGTGCCAGCAGTTCCGCCGGGACAGGGATGTTAGATACGCAGTATTTT; cdr3_aa: CASSSAGTGMLDTQYF
j_call: TRBJ2-1; v_call: TRBV12-3/TRBV12-4; clone_size: once; d_call: TRBD2; cdr3_nt: TGTGCCAGCAGTTTGGGAGGGAATGAGCAGTTCTTC; cdr3_aa: CASSLGGNEQFF
j_call: TRBJ1-5; v_call: TRBV19; clone_size: .; d_call: TRBD1; cdr3_nt: TGTGCCAGTAGCCTACAGGGGCGCAATCAGCCCCAGCATTTT; cdr3_aa: CASSLQGRNQPQHF
j_call: TRBJ1-2; v_call: TRBV28; clone_size: .; d_call: .; cdr3_nt: TGTGCCAGCAGTGAAGGACAGAAGGACGGCTACACCTTC; cdr3_aa: CASSEGQKDGYTF
j_call: TRBJ2-2; v_call: TRBV3-1/TRBV3-2; clone_size: .; d_call: .; cdr3_nt: TGTGCCAGCAGCCAAGGGGCTAGCTCTGTGGACCACGGGGAGCTGTTTTTT; cdr3_aa: CASSQGASSVDHGELFF
j_call: TRBJ2-2; v_call: TRBV7-2; clone_size: .; d_call: TRBD2; cdr3_nt: TGTGCCAGCAGCTTACTAGCGGGAGACACCGGGGAGCTGTTTTTT; cdr3_aa: CASSLLAGDTGELFF